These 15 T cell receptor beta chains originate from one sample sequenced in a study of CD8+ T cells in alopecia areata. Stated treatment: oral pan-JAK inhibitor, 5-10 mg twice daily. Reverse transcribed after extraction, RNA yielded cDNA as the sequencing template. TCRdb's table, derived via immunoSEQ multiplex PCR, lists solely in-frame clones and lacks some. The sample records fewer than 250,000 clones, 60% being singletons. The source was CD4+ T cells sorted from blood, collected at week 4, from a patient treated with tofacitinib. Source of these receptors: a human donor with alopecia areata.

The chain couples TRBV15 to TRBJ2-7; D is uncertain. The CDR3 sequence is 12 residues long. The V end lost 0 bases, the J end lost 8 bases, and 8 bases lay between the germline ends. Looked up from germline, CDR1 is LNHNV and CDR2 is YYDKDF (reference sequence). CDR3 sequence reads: CATSRDTSQQYF. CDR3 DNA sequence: TGTGCCACCAGCAGAGATACAAGCCAGCAGTACTTC.

The CDR3 sequence: CASSLMTGLSYEQYF. In DNA form, the CDR3 reads TGCGCCAGCAGCTTGATGACAGGGCTCTCCTACGAGCAGTACTTC. The V gene is TRBV5-1, the J gene TRBJ2-7, with 7 bases aligning to TRBD1. The CDR3 loop spans 15 amino acids. The V gene's germline CDR1 is SGHRS and CDR2 YFSETQ. Unmatched junction bases numbered 4, after V lost 1 base and J lost 0 bases.

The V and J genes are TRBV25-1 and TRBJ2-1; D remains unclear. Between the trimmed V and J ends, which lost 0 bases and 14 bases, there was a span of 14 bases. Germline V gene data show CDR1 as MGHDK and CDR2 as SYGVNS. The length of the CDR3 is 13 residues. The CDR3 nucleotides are TGTGCCAGCAGTGAATATAACGTCCCACTCGAGTTCTTC. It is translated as CASSEYNVPLEFF.

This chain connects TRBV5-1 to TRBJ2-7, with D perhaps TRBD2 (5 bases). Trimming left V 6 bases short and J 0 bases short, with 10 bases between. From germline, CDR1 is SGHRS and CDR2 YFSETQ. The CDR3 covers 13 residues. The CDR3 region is CASMDSSSYEQYF. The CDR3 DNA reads TGCGCCAGCATGGACTCTAGCTCCTACGAGCAGTACTTC.

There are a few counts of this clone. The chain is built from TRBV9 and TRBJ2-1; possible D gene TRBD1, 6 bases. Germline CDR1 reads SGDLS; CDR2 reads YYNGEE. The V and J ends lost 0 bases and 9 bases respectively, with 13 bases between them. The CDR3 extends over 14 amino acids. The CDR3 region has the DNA TGTGCCAGCAGCGTAGACCCCCAAGGGGGTGAGCAGTTCTTC. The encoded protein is CASSVDPQGGEQFF.

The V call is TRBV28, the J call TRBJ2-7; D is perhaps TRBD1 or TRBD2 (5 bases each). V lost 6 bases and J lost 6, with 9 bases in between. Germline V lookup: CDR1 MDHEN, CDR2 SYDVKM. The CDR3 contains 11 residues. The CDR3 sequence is CASRGRVEQYF. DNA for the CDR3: TGTGCCAGCAGGGGACGGGTCGAGCAGTACTTC.

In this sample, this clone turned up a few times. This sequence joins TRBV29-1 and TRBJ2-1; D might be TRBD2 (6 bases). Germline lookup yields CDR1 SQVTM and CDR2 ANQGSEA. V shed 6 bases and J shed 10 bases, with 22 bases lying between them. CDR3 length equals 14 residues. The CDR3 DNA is TGCAGCGTCGCCGTAGCGGCTCCCGCCGGCGAGCAGTTCTTC. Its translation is CSVAVAAPAGEQFF.

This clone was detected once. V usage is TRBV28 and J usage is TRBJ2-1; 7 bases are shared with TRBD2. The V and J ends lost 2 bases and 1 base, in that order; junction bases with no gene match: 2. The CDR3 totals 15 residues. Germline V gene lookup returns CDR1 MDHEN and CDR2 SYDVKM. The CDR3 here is CASSLAGESYNEQFF. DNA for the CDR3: TGTGCCAGCAGTTTAGCGGGGGAATCCTACAATGAGCAGTTCTTC.

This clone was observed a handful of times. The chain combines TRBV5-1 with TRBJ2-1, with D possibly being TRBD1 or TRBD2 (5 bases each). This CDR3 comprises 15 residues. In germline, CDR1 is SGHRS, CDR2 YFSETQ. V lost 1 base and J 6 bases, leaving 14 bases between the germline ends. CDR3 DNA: TGCGCCAGCAGCTTGACTGGTGGGGACGGCAATGAGCAGTTCTTC. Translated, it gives CASSLTGGDGNEQFF.

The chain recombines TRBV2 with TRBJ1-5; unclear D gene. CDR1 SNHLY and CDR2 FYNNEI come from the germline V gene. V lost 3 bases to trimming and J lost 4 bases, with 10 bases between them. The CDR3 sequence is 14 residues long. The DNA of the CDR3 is TGTGCCAGCAGTGATCTGGGGAGGAATCAGCCCCAGCATTTT. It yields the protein CASSDLGRNQPQHF.

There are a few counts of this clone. The CDR3 spells CASSEAGTGYEQYF. The CDR3 region has the DNA TGTGCCAGCAGTGAAGCAGGGACAGGGTACGAGCAGTACTTC. The chain employs TRBV6-1 and TRBJ2-7; 9 bases are a match to TRBD1. CDR3 length: 14 amino acids. The trim removed 0 bases at V and 4 bases at J, leaving 1 base unmatched. The germline CDR1 and CDR2 sequences are MNHNS and SASEGT.

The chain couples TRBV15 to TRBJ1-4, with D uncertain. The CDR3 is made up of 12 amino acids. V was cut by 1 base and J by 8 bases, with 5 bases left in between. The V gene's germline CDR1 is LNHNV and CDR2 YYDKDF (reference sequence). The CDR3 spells CATSRGFEKLFF. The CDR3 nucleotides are TGTGCCACCAGCAGAGGATTCGAAAAACTGTTTTTT.

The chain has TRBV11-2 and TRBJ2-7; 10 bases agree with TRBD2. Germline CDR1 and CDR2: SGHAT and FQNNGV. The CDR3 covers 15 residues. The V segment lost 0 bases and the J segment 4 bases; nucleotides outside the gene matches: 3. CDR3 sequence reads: CASSLEGTSVYEQYF. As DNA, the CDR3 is TGTGCCAGCAGCTTAGAGGGGACTAGCGTTTACGAGCAGTACTTC.

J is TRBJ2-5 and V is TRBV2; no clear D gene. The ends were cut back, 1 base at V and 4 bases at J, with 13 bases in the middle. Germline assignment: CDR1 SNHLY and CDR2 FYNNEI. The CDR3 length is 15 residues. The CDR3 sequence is CASSEEGRPGETQYF. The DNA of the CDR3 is TGTGCCAGCAGTGAAGAGGGCAGGCCGGGAGAGACCCAGTACTTC.

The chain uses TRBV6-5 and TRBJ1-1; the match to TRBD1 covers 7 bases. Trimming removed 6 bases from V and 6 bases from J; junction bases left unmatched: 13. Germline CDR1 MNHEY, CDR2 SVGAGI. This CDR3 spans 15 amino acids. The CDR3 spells CASSHRQGVIAEAFF. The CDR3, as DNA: TGTGCCAGCAGCCACCGACAGGGAGTGATCGCTGAAGCTTTCTTT.